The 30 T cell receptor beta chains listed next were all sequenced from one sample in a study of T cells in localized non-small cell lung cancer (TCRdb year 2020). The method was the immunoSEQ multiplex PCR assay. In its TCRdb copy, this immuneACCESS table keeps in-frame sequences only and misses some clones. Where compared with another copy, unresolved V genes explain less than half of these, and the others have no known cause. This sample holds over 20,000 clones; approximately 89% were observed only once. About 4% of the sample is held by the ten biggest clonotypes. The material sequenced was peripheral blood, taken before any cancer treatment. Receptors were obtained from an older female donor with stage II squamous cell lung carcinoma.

CDR3 bases: TGTGCCAGCAGTAAGACAGGCTACGAGCAGTACTTC. Amino acids: CASSKTGYEQYF. The V call is TRBV6-6, the J call TRBJ2-7; possibly TRBD1 for D (6 bases). Between the trimmed V and J ends, which lost 5 bases and 3 bases, there was a span of 8 bases. Looked up from germline, CDR1 is MNHNY and CDR2 is SVGAGI (reference sequence). The CDR3 sequence is 12 residues long.

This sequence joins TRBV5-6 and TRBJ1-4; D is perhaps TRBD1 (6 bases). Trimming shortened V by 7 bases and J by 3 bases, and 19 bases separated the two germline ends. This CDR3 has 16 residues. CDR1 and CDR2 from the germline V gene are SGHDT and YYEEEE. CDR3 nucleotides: TGTGCCAGCGCAAAAGGGGGTGGGACGGCTAATGAAAAACTGTTTTTT. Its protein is CASAKGGGTANEKLFF.

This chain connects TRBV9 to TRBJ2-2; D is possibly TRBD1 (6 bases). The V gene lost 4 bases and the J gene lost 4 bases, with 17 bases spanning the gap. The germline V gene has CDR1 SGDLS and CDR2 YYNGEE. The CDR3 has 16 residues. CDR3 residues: CASSPQPQGLTGELFF. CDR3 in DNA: TGTGCCAGCAGCCCCCAGCCGCAGGGGCTCACCGGGGAGCTGTTTTTT.

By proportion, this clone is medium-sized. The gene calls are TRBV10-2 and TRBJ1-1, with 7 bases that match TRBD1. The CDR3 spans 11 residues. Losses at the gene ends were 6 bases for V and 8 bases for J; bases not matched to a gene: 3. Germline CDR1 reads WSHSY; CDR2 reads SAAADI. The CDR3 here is CASRIGGEAFF. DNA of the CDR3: TGCGCCAGCAGGATAGGGGGCGAAGCTTTCTTT.

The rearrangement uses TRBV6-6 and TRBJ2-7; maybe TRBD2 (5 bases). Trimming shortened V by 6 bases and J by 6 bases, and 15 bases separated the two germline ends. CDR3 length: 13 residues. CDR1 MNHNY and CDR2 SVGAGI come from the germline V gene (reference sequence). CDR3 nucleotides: TGTGCCAGCAGATCCCGGGGTGGGATCGAGCAGTACTTC. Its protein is CASRSRGGIEQYF.

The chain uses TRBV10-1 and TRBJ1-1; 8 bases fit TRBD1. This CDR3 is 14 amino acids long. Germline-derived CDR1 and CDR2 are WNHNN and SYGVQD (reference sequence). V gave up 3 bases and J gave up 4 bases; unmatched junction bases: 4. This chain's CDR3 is CASSEWQGATEAFF. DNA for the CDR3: TGCGCCAGCAGTGAATGGCAGGGGGCCACTGAAGCTTTCTTT.

The CDR3 reads CASSRGQGQSGELFF. The DNA of the CDR3 is TGTGCCAGTAGCAGGGGACAGGGGCAAAGCGGGGAGCTGTTTTTT. V usage is TRBV19 and J usage is TRBJ2-2, with 10 bases fitting TRBD1. J gave up 7 bases and V 6 bases, and 8 bases lay outside the gene matches. Germline CDR1 LNHDA, CDR2 SQIVND (reference sequence). The CDR3 has 15 amino acids.

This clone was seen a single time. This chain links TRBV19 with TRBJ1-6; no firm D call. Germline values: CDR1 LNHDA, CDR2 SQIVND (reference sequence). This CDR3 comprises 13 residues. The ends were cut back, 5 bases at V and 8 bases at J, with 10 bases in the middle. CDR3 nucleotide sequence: TGTGCCAGTAGTGTACGGGTGGATTCACCCCTCCACTTT. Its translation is CASSVRVDSPLHF.

The CDR3 loop is CASSALAQNEQFF. CDR3 coding DNA: TGCGCCAGCAGTGCGTTAGCGCAAAATGAGCAGTTCTTC. V is TRBV5-1 and J is TRBJ2-1; perhaps TRBD2 as D (5 bases). Germline values: CDR1 SGHRS, CDR2 YFSETQ. Trimming shortened V by 5 bases and J by 7 bases, and 13 bases separated the two germline ends. The CDR3 runs to 13 residues.

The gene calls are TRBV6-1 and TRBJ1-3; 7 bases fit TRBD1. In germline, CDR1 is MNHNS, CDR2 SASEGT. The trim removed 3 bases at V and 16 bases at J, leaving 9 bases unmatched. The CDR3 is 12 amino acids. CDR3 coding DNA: TGTGCCAGCAGTGAGGTAGAGGGGGCCAAGTATTTT. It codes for CASSEVEGAKYF.

CDR3 sequence: CASSFRLAGVTDTQYF. CDR3 DNA: TGCGCCAGCAGCTTCAGACTAGCGGGGGTCACAGATACGCAGTATTTT. This chain connects TRBV4-3 to TRBJ2-3; 12 nucleotides match TRBD2. From germline, CDR1 is LGHNA and CDR2 YSLEER. This CDR3 is 16 amino acids long. After removal of 5 bases from V and 2 bases from J, the junction contained 5 bases not matched to a gene.

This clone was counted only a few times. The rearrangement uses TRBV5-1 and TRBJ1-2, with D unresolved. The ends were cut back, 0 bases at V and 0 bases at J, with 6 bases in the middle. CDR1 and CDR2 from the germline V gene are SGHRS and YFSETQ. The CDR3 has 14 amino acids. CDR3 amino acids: CASSLESPNYGYTF. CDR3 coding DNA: TGCGCCAGCAGCTTGGAGTCCCCTAACTATGGCTACACCTTC.

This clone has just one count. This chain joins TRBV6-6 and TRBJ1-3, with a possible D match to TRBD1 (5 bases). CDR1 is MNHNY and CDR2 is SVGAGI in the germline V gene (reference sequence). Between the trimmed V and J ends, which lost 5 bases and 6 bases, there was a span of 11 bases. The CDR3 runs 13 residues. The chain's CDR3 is CASSRGGANTIYF. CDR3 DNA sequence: TGTGCCAGCAGTCGCGGGGGAGCAAACACCATATATTTT.

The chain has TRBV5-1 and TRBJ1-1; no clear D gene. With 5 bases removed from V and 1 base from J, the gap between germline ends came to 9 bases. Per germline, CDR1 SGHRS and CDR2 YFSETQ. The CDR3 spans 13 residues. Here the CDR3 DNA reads TGCGCCAGCAGGAGGATGGAGAACACTGAAGCTTTCTTT. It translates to CASRRMENTEAFF. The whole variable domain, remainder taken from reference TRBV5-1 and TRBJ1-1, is KAGVTQTPRYLIKTRGQQVTLSCSPISGHRSVSWYQQTPGQGLQFLFEYFSETQRNKGNFPGRFSGRQFSNSRSEMNVSTLELGDSALYLCASRRMENTEAFFGQGTRLTVV.

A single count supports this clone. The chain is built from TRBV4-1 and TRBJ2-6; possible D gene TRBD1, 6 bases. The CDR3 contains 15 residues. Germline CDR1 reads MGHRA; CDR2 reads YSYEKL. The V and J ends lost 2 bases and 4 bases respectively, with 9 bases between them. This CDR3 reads CASSQWGQGANVLTF. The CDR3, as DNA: TGCGCCAGCAGCCAATGGGGGCAAGGGGCCAACGTCCTGACTTTC.

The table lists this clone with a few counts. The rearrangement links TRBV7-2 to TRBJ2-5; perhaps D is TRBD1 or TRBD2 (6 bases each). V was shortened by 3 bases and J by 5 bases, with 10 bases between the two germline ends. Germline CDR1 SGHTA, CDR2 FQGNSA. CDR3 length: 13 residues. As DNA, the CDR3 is TGTGCCAGCAGCTTTGGGGGGCGGGAGACCCAGTACTTC. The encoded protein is CASSFGGRETQYF.

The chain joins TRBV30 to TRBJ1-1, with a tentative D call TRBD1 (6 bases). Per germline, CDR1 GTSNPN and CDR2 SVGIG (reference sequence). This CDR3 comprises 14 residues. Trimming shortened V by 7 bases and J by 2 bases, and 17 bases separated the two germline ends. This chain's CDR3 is CAFYRGGRNTEAFF. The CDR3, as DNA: TGTGCCTTTTACCGGGGGGGCCGAAACACTGAAGCTTTCTTT. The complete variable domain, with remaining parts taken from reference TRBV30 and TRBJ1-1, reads SQTIHQWPATLVQPVGSPLSLECTVEGTSNPNLYWYRQAAGRGLQLLFYSVGIGQISSEVPQNLSASRPQDRQFILSSKKLLLSDSGFYLCAFYRGGRNTEAFFGQGTRLTVV.

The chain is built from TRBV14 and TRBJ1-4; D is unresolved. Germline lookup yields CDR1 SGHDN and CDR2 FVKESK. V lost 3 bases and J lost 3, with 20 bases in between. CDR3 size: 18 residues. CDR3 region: CASSHNEVEGGSNEKLFF. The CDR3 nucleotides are TGTGCCAGCAGCCACAACGAAGTAGAGGGTGGCTCTAATGAAAAACTGTTTTTT.

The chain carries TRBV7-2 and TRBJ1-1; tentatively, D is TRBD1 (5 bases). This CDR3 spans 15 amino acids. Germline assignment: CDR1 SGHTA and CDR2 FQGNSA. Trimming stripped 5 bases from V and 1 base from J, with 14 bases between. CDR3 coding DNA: TGTGCCAGCAGCCACTCGGGGGTTCAGAACACTGAAGCTTTCTTT. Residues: CASSHSGVQNTEAFF. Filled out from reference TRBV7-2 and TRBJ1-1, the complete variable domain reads GAGVSQSPSNKVTEKGKDVELRCDPISGHTALYWYRQSLGQGLEFLIYFQGNSAPDKSGLPSDRFSAERTGGSVSTLTIQRTQQEDSAVYLCASSHSGVQNTEAFFGQGTRLTVV.

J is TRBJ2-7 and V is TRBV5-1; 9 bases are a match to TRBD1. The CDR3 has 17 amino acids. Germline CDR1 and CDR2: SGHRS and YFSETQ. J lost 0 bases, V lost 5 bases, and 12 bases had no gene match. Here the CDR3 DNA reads TGCGCCAGCAGGCCTACCGTAACAGGGGGCCACTCCTACGAGCAGTACTTC. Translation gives CASRPTVTGGHSYEQYF. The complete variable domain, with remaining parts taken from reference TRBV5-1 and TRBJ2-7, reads KAGVTQTPRYLIKTRGQQVTLSCSPISGHRSVSWYQQTPGQGLQFLFEYFSETQRNKGNFPGRFSGRQFSNSRSEMNVSTLELGDSALYLCASRPTVTGGHSYEQYFGPGTRLTVT.

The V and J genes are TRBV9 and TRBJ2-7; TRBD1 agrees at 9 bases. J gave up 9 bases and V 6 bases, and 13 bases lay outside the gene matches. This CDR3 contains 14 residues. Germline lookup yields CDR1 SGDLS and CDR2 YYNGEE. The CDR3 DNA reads TGTGCCAGCACCCCTCAGGGACAGGGTTTAGTGCAGTACTTC. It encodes CASTPQGQGLVQYF.

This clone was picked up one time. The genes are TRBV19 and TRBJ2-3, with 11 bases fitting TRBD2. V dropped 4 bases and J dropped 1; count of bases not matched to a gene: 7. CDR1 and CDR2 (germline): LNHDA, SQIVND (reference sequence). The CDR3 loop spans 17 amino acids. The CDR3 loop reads CASSRLGTSGRTDTQYF. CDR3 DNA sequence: TGTGCCAGTAGTAGGCTGGGGACTAGCGGACGCACAGATACGCAGTATTTT.

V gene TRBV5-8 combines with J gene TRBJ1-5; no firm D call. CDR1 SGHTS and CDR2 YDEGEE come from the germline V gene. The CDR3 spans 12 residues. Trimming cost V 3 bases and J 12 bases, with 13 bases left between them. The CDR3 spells CASSSRLWHQHF. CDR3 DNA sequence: TGTGCCAGCAGCTCGAGGTTGTGGCACCAGCATTTT.

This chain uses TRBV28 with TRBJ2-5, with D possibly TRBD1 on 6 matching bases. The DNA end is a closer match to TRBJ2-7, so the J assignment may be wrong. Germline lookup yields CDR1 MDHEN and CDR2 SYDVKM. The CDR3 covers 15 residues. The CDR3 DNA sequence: TGTGCCAGCAGTTTCGGGGACACGGCCCCCTACGAGCAGTACTTC. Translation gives CASSFGDTAPYEQYF.

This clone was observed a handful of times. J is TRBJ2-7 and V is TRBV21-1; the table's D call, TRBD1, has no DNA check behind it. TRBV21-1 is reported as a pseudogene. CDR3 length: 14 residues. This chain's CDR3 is CASSPRQSAYEQYF. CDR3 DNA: TGTGCCAGCAGCCCACGACAGAGTGCCTACGAGCAGTACTTC.

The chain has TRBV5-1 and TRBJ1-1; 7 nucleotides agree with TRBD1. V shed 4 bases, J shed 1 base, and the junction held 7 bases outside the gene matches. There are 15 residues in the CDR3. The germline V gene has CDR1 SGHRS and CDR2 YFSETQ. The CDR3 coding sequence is TGCGCCAGCAGCGGTACAGGGGCTGCGAACACTGAAGCTTTCTTT. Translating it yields CASSGTGAANTEAFF.

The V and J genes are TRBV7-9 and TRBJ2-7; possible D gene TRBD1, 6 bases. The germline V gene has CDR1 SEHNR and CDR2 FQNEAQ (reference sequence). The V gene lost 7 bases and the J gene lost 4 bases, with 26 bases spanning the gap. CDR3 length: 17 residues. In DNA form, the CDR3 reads TGTGCCAGCATGCTCCTCCTGCCGGGACAAAACTTTTACGAGCAGTACTTC. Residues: CASMLLLPGQNFYEQYF.

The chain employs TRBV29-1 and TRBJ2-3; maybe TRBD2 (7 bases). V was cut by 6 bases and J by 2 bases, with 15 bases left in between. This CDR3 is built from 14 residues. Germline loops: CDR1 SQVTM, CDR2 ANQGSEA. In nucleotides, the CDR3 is TGCAGCGTCAGAGGGGGGGCCATCACAGATACGCAGTATTTT. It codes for CSVRGGAITDTQYF.

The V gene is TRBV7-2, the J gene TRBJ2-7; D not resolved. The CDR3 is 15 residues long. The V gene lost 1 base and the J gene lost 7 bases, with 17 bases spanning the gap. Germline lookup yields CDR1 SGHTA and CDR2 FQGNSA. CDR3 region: CASSLVPRFSGEQYF. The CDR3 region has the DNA TGTGCCAGCAGCTTAGTGCCCCGATTTAGTGGGGAGCAGTACTTC.

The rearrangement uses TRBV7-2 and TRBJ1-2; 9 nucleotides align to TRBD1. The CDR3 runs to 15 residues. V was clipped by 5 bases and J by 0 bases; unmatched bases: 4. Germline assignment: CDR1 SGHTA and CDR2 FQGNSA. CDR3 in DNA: TGTGCCAGCAGCAAACAGGGGGCCTCTAACTATGGCTACACCTTC. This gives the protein CASSKQGASNYGYTF. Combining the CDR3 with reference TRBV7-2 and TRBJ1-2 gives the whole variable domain GAGVSQSPSNKVTEKGKDVELRCDPISGHTALYWYRQSLGQGLEFLIYFQGNSAPDKSGLPSDRFSAERTGGSVSTLTIQRTQQEDSAVYLCASSKQGASNYGYTFGSGTRLTVV.